One sample yielded the 20 T cell receptor beta chains listed below, sequenced in a study of T cell repertoires in cytomegalovirus infection. The antigens for these receptors are not known. TCRdb called the reads again in MiXCR, with one record for every CDR3 protein. Of roughly 700,000 distinct CDR3 sequences in the sample, 33% are singletons; the top ten hold roughly 20%. Sequences were derived from cultured PBMCs, sampled from culture after CMV antigen stimulation. The receptor source for this set is a human donor in good health (CMV status not recorded). Some clones in this sample may be carry-over from other donors' samples.

This clonotype was recorded a few times. The rearrangement joins TRBV20-1 to TRBJ1-5; D not resolved. CDR3 length: 13 amino acids. V was trimmed by 2 bases and J by 4 bases, leaving 9 bases between them. Looked up from germline, CDR1 is DFQATT and CDR2 is SNEGSKA (reference sequence). As DNA, the CDR3 is TGCAGTGCTAGATTTGTCAGAAATCAGCCCCAGCATTTT. It translates to CSARFVRNQPQHF.

The CDR3 region has the DNA TGTGCCAGCAGCCCGAGCGGACTAGCCCTCCATGAGCAGTTCTTC. Translation: CASSPSGLALHEQFF. The chain combines TRBV7-6 with TRBJ2-1, with 8 bases fitting TRBD2. The CDR3 contains 15 residues. CDR1 is SGHVS, CDR2 FNYEAQ, per germline. V shed 5 bases, J shed 8 bases, and the junction held 11 bases outside the gene matches.

The sample holds a few counts of this clonotype. The chain joins TRBV19 to TRBJ2-5; no firm D call. The CDR3 is 14 residues long. In germline, CDR1 is LNHDA, CDR2 SQIVND (reference sequence). The germline V and J ends were trimmed by 5 bases and 2 bases, with 12 bases remaining between them. CDR3: CASSRLPEQETQYF. The CDR3, as DNA: TGTGCCAGTAGTCGATTGCCGGAGCAAGAGACCCAGTACTTC.

This clonotype was observed a handful of times. The chain recombines TRBV7-9 with TRBJ1-1; D ambiguous. V lost 5 bases to trimming and J lost 3 bases, with 7 bases between them. The CDR3 extends over 12 amino acids. Germline V CDR1 and CDR2: SEHNR, FQNEAQ (reference sequence). CDR3 sequence (DNA): TGTGCCAGCAGCCGTTTCGACACTGAAGCTTTCTTT. This codes for CASSRFDTEAFF.

This clonotype was detected only a few times. This chain connects TRBV4-1 to TRBJ1-1, with D uncertain. The CDR3 totals 14 residues. The germline gives CDR1 MGHRA, CDR2 YSYEKL. V lost 6 bases, J lost 1 base, and 12 bases lay in between. The CDR3 nucleotides read TGCGCCAGCAGGAACGCGAACAGGAACACTGAAGCTTTCTTT. It encodes CASRNANRNTEAFF.

There are many counts of this clonotype. The chain carries TRBV7-6 and TRBJ2-1; D unclear. The CDR3 has 16 amino acids. The germline gives CDR1 SGHVS, CDR2 FNYEAQ. V was shortened by 5 bases and J by 0 bases, with 14 bases between the two germline ends. CDR3 sequence reads: CASSRHAESSYNEQFF. The CDR3 bases are TGTGCCAGCAGCCGCCACGCGGAAAGCTCCTACAATGAGCAGTTCTTC.

This clonotype was recorded a few times. The gene calls are TRBV19 and TRBJ1-2; no clear D gene. CDR3 length: 11 residues. CDR1 and CDR2 (germline): LNHDA, SQIVND (reference sequence). V was clipped by 3 bases and J by 2 bases, with 1 base between them. The CDR3 region is CASSMNYGYTF. DNA of the CDR3: TGTGCCAGTAGTATGAACTATGGCTACACCTTC.

This clonotype was picked up a small number of times. The V gene is TRBV28, the J gene TRBJ2-3; 10 nucleotides agree with TRBD2. Germline V gene data show CDR1 as MDHEN and CDR2 as SYDVKM. V gave up 5 bases and J gave up 5 bases; unmatched junction bases: 10. The CDR3 contains 16 residues. This CDR3 is CASSVSSGGLGDTQYF. For the CDR3, the DNA is TGTGCCAGCAGTGTCTCTAGCGGGGGTTTAGGAGATACGCAGTATTTT.

This clonotype was counted a few times. V gene TRBV5-1 combines with J gene TRBJ2-3, with D unclear. Trimming stripped 4 bases from V and 4 bases from J, with 10 bases between. The germline V gene encodes CDR1 SGHRS and CDR2 YFSETQ. The CDR3 length is 13 residues. The CDR3 nucleotides are TGCGCCAGCAGCCTACAAAGCCCAGATACGCAGTATTTT. It codes for CASSLQSPDTQYF.

This clonotype occurred a few times. The rearrangement uses TRBV12-3 or TRBV12-4 and TRBJ2-1; D unclear. The CDR3 length is 12 residues. The V end was cut by 8 bases, the J end by 3 bases, with 8 bases between. CDR3 in amino acids: CASFRVYNEQFF. In DNA form, the CDR3 reads TGTGCCAGCTTCCGGGTCTACAATGAGCAGTTCTTC.

This clonotype was seen at least ten times. This rearrangement joins TRBV7-2 to TRBJ1-6, with D possibly TRBD1 on 5 matching bases. The germline V gene has CDR1 SGHTA and CDR2 FQGNSA. Trimming pared 0 bases from V and 0 bases from J, leaving 9 bases between. This CDR3 comprises 17 residues. The CDR3 DNA reads TGTGCCAGCAGCTTAGCGCAGGGTAGCTCCTATAATTCACCCCTCCACTTT. Translation: CASSLAQGSSYNSPLHF.

The V call is TRBV6-2 or TRBV6-3, the J call TRBJ1-5; the D is unclear. Per germline, CDR1 MNHEY and CDR2 SVGEGT. The V end lost 2 bases, the J end lost 6 bases, and 14 bases lay between the germline ends. The CDR3 runs to 15 residues. The CDR3 here is CASSYELGYGQPQHF. The CDR3, as DNA: TGTGCCAGCAGTTACGAATTGGGATATGGTCAGCCCCAGCATTTT.

This clonotype was seen a few times. J is TRBJ2-7 and V is TRBV4-3; the D gene is possibly TRBD2 (5 bases). This CDR3 has 14 amino acids. With 0 bases removed from V and 7 bases from J, the gap between germline ends came to 13 bases. Looked up from germline, CDR1 is LGHNA and CDR2 is YSLEER. CDR3 protein: CASSQELAGWEQYF. CDR3 in DNA: TGCGCCAGCAGCCAAGAGCTAGCTGGATGGGAGCAGTACTTC.

The DNA for the CDR3 is TGCGCCAGCAGCCAAGAGACGGGACAGGGGGCTGAGGAGCAGTTCTTC. This codes for CASSQETGQGAEEQFF. The V call is TRBV4-1, the J call TRBJ2-1; TRBD1 aligns across 12 bases. Trimming took 0 bases from V and 10 from J; bases not matched to a gene: 7. CDR1 and CDR2 from the germline V gene are MGHRA and YSYEKL. The CDR3 length is 16 residues.

The chain carries TRBV7-9 and TRBJ2-1, with 13 bases aligning to TRBD2. CDR1 SEHNR and CDR2 FQNEAQ come from the germline V gene (reference sequence). The CDR3 extends over 17 amino acids. V lost 5 bases to trimming and J lost 7 bases; unmatched junction nucleotides: 11. The CDR3 bases are TGTGCCAGCAGCCCTACGACACAGACTAGCGGGAGGAATGAGCAGTTCTTC. This translates into CASSPTTQTSGRNEQFF.

The chain has TRBV5-5 and TRBJ1-1; D possibly corresponds to TRBD1 (5 bases). The CDR3 consists of 14 residues. The germline V gene encodes CDR1 SGHKS and CDR2 YYEKEE (reference sequence). Trimming removed 0 bases from V and 1 base from J, with 7 bases in between. CDR3 nucleotides: TGTGCCAGCAGCTTGGAAGGGGCGAACACTGAAGCTTTCTTT. As protein: CASSLEGANTEAFF.

V is TRBV6-6 and J is TRBJ1-5; no reliable D call. Trimming left V 0 bases short and J 10 bases short, with 19 bases between. The CDR3 sequence is 16 residues long. The germline V gene encodes CDR1 MNHNY and CDR2 SVGAGI (reference sequence). The chain's CDR3 is CASSYSRPGPPGPQHF. The DNA for the CDR3 is TGTGCCAGCAGTTACTCGAGGCCCGGCCCCCCGGGACCCCAGCATTTT.

The chain has TRBV2 and TRBJ1-4, with a possible D match to TRBD1 (5 bases). The CDR3 consists of 12 residues. Trimming cost V 8 bases and J 6 bases, with 10 bases left between them. From germline, CDR1 is SNHLY and CDR2 FYNNEI. The CDR3 loop reads CASRETDEKLFF. The CDR3 region has the DNA TGTGCCAGCCGAGAGACAGATGAAAAACTGTTTTTT.

The J gene is TRBJ2-7, the V gene TRBV4-3; possible D gene TRBD1, 5 bases. V gave up 4 bases and J gave up 1 base, with 11 bases separating them. The germline gives CDR1 LGHNA, CDR2 YSLEER. This CDR3 is 14 amino acids long. CDR3 protein: CASSRSTESYEQYF. The CDR3 bases are TGCGCCAGCAGCCGATCGACAGAATCCTACGAGCAGTACTTC.

This clonotype has more than one count but fewer than ten. This chain uses TRBV6-6 with TRBJ1-1; tentative D call: TRBD1 (5 bases). This CDR3 comprises 16 residues. In germline, CDR1 is MNHNY, CDR2 SVGAGI (reference sequence). Between the trimmed V and J ends, which lost 5 bases and 0 bases, there was a span of 16 bases. CDR3 loop: CASSANPGGMNTEAFF. In nucleotides, the CDR3 is TGTGCCAGCAGTGCCAATCCGGGGGGAATGAACACTGAAGCTTTCTTT.